This T cell receptor beta chain originates from a study of cytomegalovirus exposure and HLA in healthy donors. The PCR had 60 Vbeta and 13 Jbeta primers. The table came from immunoSEQ multiplex PCR; TCRdb's copy has only in-frame clones and leaves some out. In the table there are roughly 73,000 clones, 60% to 75% of which are singletons. CDR1 and CDR2 from the germline V gene are SEHNR and FQNEAQ (reference sequence). With 5 bases removed from V and 5 bases from J, the gap between germline ends came to 15 bases. This CDR3 is built from 15 residues. The clonotype was recovered from a man between 65 and 85 years old in good health and CMV-seronegative. Sequencing input: PBMCs. The genes are TRBV7-9 and TRBJ1-4; possibly TRBD1 for D (6 bases). The CDR3 DNA reads TGTGCCAGCAGCATTAGCGGGGGCCTCAATGAAAAACTGTTTTTT. Its protein product is CASSISGGLNEKLFF.